Each of the 22 T cell receptor beta chains below was sequenced from the same sample in a study of blood T cells in healthy people across ages. A second PCR, run for roughly 7 to 11 cycles, used a sample-barcoded 5' primer plus a J-beta primer mix. TCRdb passed the 5' RACE reads through MiXCR, listing each CDR3 protein once. The table lists about 810,000 distinct CDR3 sequences, 35% to 40% of them singletons. Sequencing was performed on blood. The receptors come from a man aged 18 to 30 in good health.

The genes are TRBV28 and TRBJ2-5; D gene uncertain. The CDR3 spans 14 residues. V lost 5 bases, J lost 0 bases, and 10 bases lay in between. Germline V gene sequence: CDR1 MDHEN, CDR2 SYDVKM. CDR3 protein: CASSKKRDQETQYF. The CDR3, as DNA: TGTGCCAGCAGTAAGAAACGGGACCAAGAGACCCAGTACTTC.

V is TRBV27 and J is TRBJ1-1, with D uncertain. The V end lost 4 bases, the J end lost 7 bases, and 7 bases lay between the germline ends. Germline assignment: CDR1 MNHEY and CDR2 SMNVEV (reference sequence). The CDR3 covers 11 residues. CDR3 region: CASSSGDEAFF. The DNA for the CDR3 is TGTGCCAGCAGTTCGGGAGATGAAGCTTTCTTT.

This clonotype was picked up a small number of times. The genes are TRBV7-2 and TRBJ1-2; 8 bases match TRBD1. The CDR3 is 14 residues long. Germline assignment: CDR1 SGHTA and CDR2 FQGNSA. V was pared by 0 bases and J by 6 bases, with 3 bases of the junction left unmatched. The CDR3 coding sequence is TGTGCCAGCAGCTTAGCTCCGGGACAGGATGGCTACACCTTC. This codes for CASSLAPGQDGYTF.

The chain has TRBV7-2 and TRBJ1-4, with 12 bases that match TRBD1. Trimming took 1 base from V and 7 from J; bases not matched to a gene: 4. In germline, CDR1 is SGHTA, CDR2 FQGNSA. The CDR3 is made up of 16 amino acids. The CDR3 DNA reads as TGTGCCAGCAGCTTAGGGGGACAGGGGGCATCTGAAAAACTGTTTTTT. This encodes CASSLGGQGASEKLFF.

The chain uses TRBV29-1 and TRBJ1-4, with 7 bases that match TRBD1. The J segment lost 6 bases and the V segment lost 7 bases, leaving 5 bases of the junction unmatched. The CDR3 length is 12 residues. The germline CDR1 and CDR2 sequences are SQVTM and ANQGSEA. This chain's CDR3 is CSGQGDHEKLFF. CDR3 sequence (DNA): TGCAGCGGACAGGGCGATCATGAAAAACTGTTTTTT. Together with reference TRBV29-1 and TRBJ1-4, the CDR3 gives the full variable domain: SAVISQKPSRDICQRGTSLTIQCQVDSQVTMMFWYRQQPGQSLTLIATANQGSEATYESGFVIDKFPISRPNLTFSTLTVSNMSPEDSSIYLCSGQGDHEKLFFGSGTQLSVL.

V is TRBV29-1 and J is TRBJ2-1; 7 bases map to TRBD1. The germline V gene has CDR1 SQVTM and CDR2 ANQGSEA. V was clipped by 8 bases and J by 13 bases; unmatched bases: 20. CDR3 size: 14 residues. Written as DNA, the CDR3 is TGCAGCACCGAAGACAGGGACCGTAGAGAGACCCAGTTCTTC. Protein: CSTEDRDRRETQFF.

About this clonotype: A much larger clone differs from this one at a single base, so this may be a read error. The chain links TRBV7-2 to TRBJ2-3; TRBD1 is a possible D gene (5 bases). The CDR3 spans 11 residues. Trimming left V 7 bases short and J 7 bases short, with 9 bases between. In germline, CDR1 is SGHTA, CDR2 FQGNSA. CDR3 coding DNA: TGTGCCAGCACCAACAGGCATACGCAGTATTTT. Protein: CASTNRHTQYF.

The chain employs TRBV7-3 and TRBJ2-3; TRBD2 agrees at 8 bases. V shed 2 bases and J 5 bases; nucleotides not matched to a gene: 6. Germline loops: CDR1 SGHTA, CDR2 FQGTGA. The CDR3 covers 15 residues. The CDR3 DNA reads TGTGCCAGCAGCTTATACGGGGGGGCCGGAGATACGCAGTATTTT. It is translated as CASSLYGGAGDTQYF.

This sequence joins TRBV7-2 and TRBJ1-4; D might be TRBD1 (5 bases). The V gene lost 1 base and the J gene lost 5 bases, with 11 bases spanning the gap. Germline V CDR1 and CDR2: SGHTA, FQGNSA. The CDR3 totals 15 residues. The CDR3 is CASSLDSGFNEKLFF. CDR3 sequence (DNA): TGTGCCAGCAGCTTAGATTCAGGGTTCAATGAAAAACTGTTTTTT.

This clonotype occurred many times. In DNA form, the CDR3 reads TGTGCCAGCAGCGGTCAAACCAGGGGCCAAGAGACCCAGTACTTC. Translating gives CASSGQTRGQETQYF. The chain carries TRBV7-2 and TRBJ2-5; maybe TRBD1 (6 bases). Trimming pared 5 bases from V and 1 base from J, leaving 14 bases between. There are 15 residues in the CDR3. The germline gives CDR1 SGHTA, CDR2 FQGNSA.

This chain links TRBV6-5 with TRBJ1-2; D might be TRBD1 (6 bases). The CDR3 sequence is 15 residues long. The V and J ends lost 2 bases and 3 bases respectively, with 13 bases between them. Germline CDR1 is MNHEY and CDR2 is SVGAGI. CDR3 DNA sequence: TGTGCCAGCAGTTACGCGTACAGGGTCGACTATGGCTACACCTTC. As protein: CASSYAYRVDYGYTF.

The CDR3 spells CASSPNAGQNLDNYGYTF. The DNA of the CDR3 is TGTGCCAGCAGCCCTAATGCGGGACAGAATCTAGATAACTATGGCTACACCTTC. This chain links TRBV4-2 with TRBJ1-2; 7 bases map to TRBD1. Germline V CDR1 and CDR2: LGHNA, YNFKEQ. V gave up 4 bases and J gave up 1 base; unmatched junction bases: 15. CDR3 length equals 18 residues.

The gene calls are TRBV7-9 and TRBJ2-1, with D unresolved. Germline assignment: CDR1 SEHNR and CDR2 FQNEAQ (reference sequence). V gave up 5 bases and J gave up 8 bases, with 7 bases separating them. This CDR3 comprises 11 residues. The CDR3 reads CASSPSHEQFF. Written as DNA, the CDR3 is TGTGCCAGCAGCCCCTCCCATGAGCAGTTCTTC.

This clonotype was recorded many times. J is TRBJ2-7 and V is TRBV9; TRBD1 aligns across 7 bases. The CDR3 runs 16 residues. Trimming took 4 bases from V and 4 from J; bases not matched to a gene: 14. Germline V gene data show CDR1 as SGDLS and CDR2 as YYNGEE. CDR3: CASSRGTGQSFYEQYF. The CDR3 nucleotides are TGTGCCAGCAGCCGTGGGACGGGACAGTCTTTTTACGAGCAGTACTTC.

This clonotype was counted only a few times. The chain is built from TRBV7-2 and TRBJ1-6, with 7 bases that match TRBD1. Trimming removed 1 base from V and 11 bases from J; junction bases left unmatched: 8. This CDR3 spans 15 amino acids. The germline gives CDR1 SGHTA, CDR2 FQGNSA. The CDR3 nucleotides read TGTGCCAGCAGCTTAGTCGCAGGGACAGTTGCACCCCTCCACTTT. Residues: CASSLVAGTVAPLHF.

This clonotype turned up a few times. This clone may be a read error of a much larger clone one base away. The rearrangement links TRBV4-2 to TRBJ2-1; a possible D gene is TRBD1 (5 bases). The CDR3 has 15 residues. The germline V gene encodes CDR1 LGHNA and CDR2 YNFKEQ. Here the CDR3 DNA reads TGTGTCAGCAGCCGTCCTCCGGCAGGGCACAATGAGCAGTTCTTC. Translated: CVSSRPPAGHNEQFF.

The chain carries TRBV12-3 or TRBV12-4 and TRBJ1-1; D is undetermined. The CDR3 extends over 15 amino acids. Trimming took off 1 base at V and 5 bases at J, with 14 bases between the two ends. CDR3 region: CASSLELGRLTEAFF. CDR3 sequence (DNA): TGTGCCAGCAGTTTAGAGCTGGGTCGGTTGACTGAAGCTTTCTTT.

This clonotype was seen many times. This chain connects TRBV12-3 or TRBV12-4 to TRBJ1-2; D is uncertain. Between the trimmed V and J ends, which lost 3 bases and 8 bases, there was a span of 10 bases. This CDR3 has 12 residues. Written as DNA, the CDR3 is TGTGCCAGCAGTTTTAGAGGGATCGGCTACACCTTC. This sequence encodes CASSFRGIGYTF.

This clonotype was counted a single time. A much larger clone lies a single base off, so this may be a read error. The chain uses TRBV5-1 and TRBJ2-3; a weak D match, TRBD1 (6 bases). Per the germline V gene, CDR1 is SGHRS and CDR2 is YFSETQ. The CDR3 consists of 14 residues. Here the CDR3 reads CASSLLGGTNTQYF. Here the CDR3 DNA reads TGCGCCAGCAGCTTGCTTGGGGGCACAAATACGCAGTATTTT.

The chain joins TRBV7-2 to TRBJ1-1; D is undetermined. V lost 1 base to trimming and J lost 8 bases, with 11 bases between them. This CDR3 comprises 13 residues. CDR1 is SGHTA, CDR2 FQGNSA, per germline. In DNA form, the CDR3 reads TGTGCCAGCAGCTTAGATGCTGGGTCGGAAGCTTTCTTT. Its protein product is CASSLDAGSEAFF.

This clonotype was detected a few times. The chain joins TRBV20-1 to TRBJ2-3; 12 bases fit TRBD2. Looked up from germline, CDR1 is DFQATT and CDR2 is SNEGSKA (reference sequence). This CDR3 has 16 residues. Trimming cost V 6 bases and J 2 bases; bases outside gene matches: 9. The chain's CDR3 is CSAPGLAGFNTDTQYF. The CDR3 region has the DNA TGCAGTGCCCCCGGACTAGCGGGGTTTAACACAGATACGCAGTATTTT.

The chain couples TRBV14 to TRBJ1-1; a possible D gene is TRBD1 (5 bases). The V gene's germline CDR1 is SGHDN and CDR2 FVKESK. The CDR3 is made up of 14 amino acids. The germline V and J ends were trimmed by 4 bases and 6 bases, with 15 bases remaining between them. The CDR3 sequence: CASSLPRQYAEAFF. The CDR3 coding sequence is TGTGCCAGCAGCCTCCCCAGACAGTACGCTGAAGCTTTCTTT. The entire variable domain, with the rest obtained from reference TRBV14 and TRBJ1-1, is as follows: EAGVTQFPSHSVIEKGQTVTLRCDPISGHDNLYWYRRVMGKEIKFLLHFVKESKQDESGMPNNRFLAERTGGTYSTLKVQPAELEDSGVYFCASSLPRQYAEAFFGQGTRLTVV.